This T cell receptor beta chain was sequenced during a study of cytomegalovirus exposure and HLA in healthy donors. Trimming removed 7 bases at V and 4 bases at J, with 16 bases between. CDR3 size: 14 residues. CDR1 and CDR2 from the germline V gene are MDHEN and SYDVKM. The PCR employed 60 Vbeta primers together with 13 Jbeta primers. TCRdb's copy holds only in-frame clones and misses some; the assay was immunoSEQ multiplex PCR. This sample has under 200,000 clones, with almost 85% found just once. As for the donors, each was a healthy bone marrow donor. This clonotype was sampled from a woman aged 45-65 years in good health and CMV-seronegative. The sequenced material came from PBMCs. This chain joins TRBV28 and TRBJ1-2; weak D call: TRBD1 (5 bases). The CDR3 coding sequence is TGTGCCAGCACGCTGACAGTTCCCTCCTATGGCTACACCTTC. This sequence encodes CASTLTVPSYGYTF.